These 4 T cell receptor beta chains were all obtained from the same sample, sequenced in a study of shared T cell receptors in the human thymus. This table comes from immunoSEQ multiplex PCR, and its TCRdb copy is limited to in-frame clones, with some not included. Here the sample spans 700,000 or so clones, over 75% being singletons. This sample also belongs to another study, concerning human thymus T cells.

The sample taken for sequencing was thymocytes. The receptors were sampled from a girl in the first two years of life with a congenital heart defect.

J is TRBJ1-3 and V is TRBV5-6; 8 nucleotides agree with TRBD1. J lost 10 bases, V lost 4 bases, and 13 bases had no gene match. The CDR3 is made up of 15 amino acids. Germline V gene lookup returns CDR1 SGHDT and CDR2 YYEEEE. The CDR3 here is CASSNRTGRSLTIYF. The DNA of the CDR3 is TGTGCCAGCAGCAACCGGACAGGGAGATCTCTTACCATATATTTT.

The genes are TRBV25-1 and TRBJ2-1, with TRBD2 as a possible D gene (7 bases). The CDR3 runs 17 residues. Germline assignment: CDR1 MGHDK and CDR2 SYGVNS. Trimming left V 1 base short and J 4 bases short, with 17 bases between. This CDR3 reads CASSEFWGGAAYNEQFF. DNA for the CDR3: TGTGCCAGCAGTGAATTTTGGGGGGGGGCTGCATACAATGAGCAGTTCTTC.

The chain combines TRBV10-3 with TRBJ1-2, with D possibly being TRBD1 (6 bases). This CDR3 is 16 amino acids long. CDR1 and CDR2 from the germline V gene are ENHRY and SYGVKD. The V end was cut by 6 bases, the J end by 2 bases, with 19 bases between. The CDR3 here is CAIRSQGRERNYGYTF. CDR3 DNA: TGTGCCATCAGATCTCAGGGGAGGGAGAGGAACTATGGCTACACCTTC.

This chain joins TRBV19 and TRBJ1-5, with TRBD1 as a possible D gene (6 bases). The length of the CDR3 is 16 residues. CDR1 and CDR2 (germline): LNHDA, SQIVND (reference sequence). The V gene lost 0 bases and the J gene lost 5 bases, with 14 bases spanning the gap. This chain's CDR3 is CASSIDTGKGDQPQHF. As DNA, the CDR3 is TGTGCCAGTAGTATAGATACAGGGAAGGGGGATCAGCCCCAGCATTTT.